One and the same sample provided the 26 T cell receptor beta chains below, sequenced in a study of blood T cell repertoires in COVID-19. The data were produced by immunoSEQ multiplex PCR, yet TCRdb's version contains in-frame clones alone and is incomplete. Of roughly 150,000 clones in the sample, 70% to 85% are singletons; the top ten hold 1.6%. The specimen sequenced was PBMCs or T cells enriched from blood (not recorded which). All receptors come from a woman in her late teens or twenties who had been exposed to COVID-19.

This sequence joins TRBV5-8 and TRBJ2-1, with 10 bases fitting TRBD1. CDR3 length equals 17 residues. J gave up 7 bases and V 4 bases, and 14 bases lay outside the gene matches. Germline V gene lookup returns CDR1 SGHTS and CDR2 YDEGEE. The CDR3 sequence is CASSRGQGQISRNEQFF. CDR3 bases: TGTGCCAGCAGCAGGGGACAGGGGCAAATTTCGAGGAATGAGCAGTTCTTC.

The chain joins TRBV14 to TRBJ1-2; 7 nucleotides line up with TRBD1. Germline V gene lookup returns CDR1 SGHDN and CDR2 FVKESK. This CDR3 comprises 14 residues. The ends lost 5 bases at V and 7 bases at J; junction bases unmatched: 10. The CDR3 DNA follows: TGTGCCAGCAGCACCCACGGGACAGACGGTGGCTACACCTTC. It specifies CASSTHGTDGGYTF.

Remarks on this clone: The junction differs from germline at one of its ends, possibly a read error. The chain has TRBV14 and TRBJ2-5; TRBD2 might be the D (7 bases). The germline V gene has CDR1 SGHDN and CDR2 FVKESK. The CDR3 extends over 14 amino acids. For the CDR3, the DNA is TGTGCCAGCAACCAACAGGGCGGGGGAGAGACCCAGTACTTC. The encoded protein is CASNQQGGGETQYF.

This chain connects TRBV27 to TRBJ2-3; 9 bases match TRBD2. Germline V gives CDR1 MNHEY, CDR2 SMNVEV (reference sequence). V trimming: 3 bases; J trimming: 0 bases; junction bases outside the gene matches: 4. The CDR3 extends over 16 amino acids. CDR3 sequence: CASSFSGSPSTDTQYF. The DNA of the CDR3 is TGTGCCAGCAGTTTTAGCGGGAGCCCTAGCACAGATACGCAGTATTTT.

This clone was detected a few times. V is TRBV30 and J is TRBJ2-7, with 11 bases lining up with TRBD1. V trimming: 4 bases; J trimming: 3 bases; junction bases outside the gene matches: 5. CDR1 is GTSNPN, CDR2 SVGIG, per germline (reference sequence). This CDR3 is 14 amino acids long. CDR3 nucleotides: TGTGCCTGGACCACCGGGACAGGGGGCTACGAGCAGTACTTC. Residues: CAWTTGTGGYEQYF. Full variable domain (rest looked up from reference TRBV30 and TRBJ2-7): SQTIHQWPATLVQPVGSPLSLECTVEGTSNPNLYWYRQAAGRGLQLLFYSVGIGQISSEVPQNLSASRPQDRQFILSSKKLLLSDSGFYLCAWTTGTGGYEQYFGPGTRLTVT.

The genes are TRBV18 and TRBJ1-1, with 7 bases that match TRBD1. Germline-derived CDR1 and CDR2 are KGHSH and LQKENI. The CDR3 totals 16 residues. Trimming took 3 bases from V and 5 from J; bases not matched to a gene: 12. The CDR3 here is CASSPGTEYRGTEAFF. The CDR3 DNA sequence: TGTGCCAGCTCACCTGGGACAGAATATCGGGGGACTGAAGCTTTCTTT.

This chain links TRBV23-1 with TRBJ2-7, with 9 bases identical to TRBD2. Being an ORF, TRBV23-1 has a function that is uncertain. The CDR3 consists of 16 residues. Trimming removed 4 bases from V and 0 bases from J; junction bases left unmatched: 7. CDR3 in DNA: TGCGCCAGCAGTCGACTGCGACTAGCGGCCTCCTACGAGCAGTACTTC. This translates into CASSRLRLAASYEQYF.

The chain is built from TRBV5-1 and TRBJ2-3; 13 nucleotides align to TRBD2. The CDR3 spans 15 residues. The trim removed 6 bases at V and 4 bases at J, leaving 5 bases unmatched. Germline lookup yields CDR1 SGHRS and CDR2 YFSETQ. The CDR3 bases are TGCGCCAGCACCCAGGGACTAGCGGGATCAGATACGCAGTATTTT. This sequence encodes CASTQGLAGSDTQYF.

In its sample, this clone was seen once. The chain couples TRBV6-5 to TRBJ1-2; D ambiguous. Trimming took 4 bases from V and 5 from J, leaving 5 bases between them. There are 11 residues in the CDR3. Germline CDR1 MNHEY, CDR2 SVGAGI. CDR3 in amino acids: CASSSYYGYTF. The CDR3 nucleotides are TGTGCCAGCAGTTCTTATTATGGCTACACCTTC.

Here the CDR3 DNA reads TGCGCCAGCAGCCAAGCCACAGGGGTTAATGAAAAACTGTTTTTT. This codes for CASSQATGVNEKLFF. The chain recombines TRBV4-3 with TRBJ1-4; TRBD1 matches at 7 bases. V dropped 1 base and J dropped 4; count of bases not matched to a gene: 3. CDR1 and CDR2 from the germline V gene are LGHNA and YSLEER. This CDR3 is built from 15 residues.

The CDR3 spells CASSQEGGGKGRYEQYF. Here the CDR3 DNA reads TGTGCCAGCAGCCAAGAGGGAGGGGGGAAGGGTCGGTACGAGCAGTACTTC. The chain uses TRBV3-1 (or the pseudogene TRBV3-2) and TRBJ2-7, with D possibly being TRBD2 (7 bases). Germline assignment: CDR1 LGHDT and CDR2 YNNKEL (reference sequence). The CDR3 runs 17 residues. V was pared by 0 bases and J by 4 bases, with 19 bases between.

This clone was picked up a small number of times. This chain joins TRBV24-1 and TRBJ1-1; D gene ambiguous. The CDR3 consists of 14 residues. Trimming shortened V by 3 bases and J by 6 bases, and 13 bases separated the two germline ends. From germline, CDR1 is KGHDR and CDR2 SFDVKD. CDR3 DNA: TGTGCCACCAGTGATGACGGAGAACTCGCTGAAGCTTTCTTT. The encoded protein is CATSDDGELAEAFF.

The chain couples TRBV19 to TRBJ1-5; tentatively, D is TRBD1 (5 bases). The CDR3 is 15 residues long. Between the trimmed V and J ends, which lost 3 bases and 4 bases, there was a span of 13 bases. Germline V gives CDR1 LNHDA, CDR2 SQIVND (reference sequence). CDR3 protein: CASSILRQGNQPQHF. The CDR3 coding sequence is TGTGCCAGTAGTATCCTTCGGCAGGGAAATCAGCCCCAGCATTTT.

The chain combines TRBV4-1 with TRBJ2-2, with 7 bases that match TRBD2. CDR1 is MGHRA and CDR2 is YSYEKL in the germline V gene. The J segment lost 3 bases and the V segment lost 4 bases, leaving 8 bases of the junction unmatched. The CDR3 is made up of 16 amino acids. The CDR3 spells CASSLGRMGDTGELFF. The DNA of the CDR3 is TGCGCCAGCAGCCTCGGGAGGATGGGAGACACCGGGGAGCTGTTTTTT.

This chain connects TRBV5-1 to TRBJ1-2; D remains unclear. Germline values: CDR1 SGHRS, CDR2 YFSETQ. The CDR3 loop spans 14 amino acids. The germline V and J ends were trimmed by 0 bases and 8 bases, with 14 bases remaining between them. CDR3 bases: TGCGCCAGCAGCTTGGATCCAGAGGATTTCGGCTACACCTTC. It is translated as CASSLDPEDFGYTF.

This clone has a handful of counts. V is TRBV6-1 and J is TRBJ1-6; 11 bases are shared with TRBD1. V lost 1 base, J lost 10 bases, and 0 bases stayed unmatched. The CDR3 has 14 residues. The germline CDR1 and CDR2 sequences are MNHNS and SASEGT. The DNA of the CDR3 is TGTGCCAGCAGTGAAGGGACAGGGGGCTCACCCCTCCACTTT. Translating gives CASSEGTGGSPLHF.

CDR3 loop: CASSLGLASYEQYF. CDR3 in DNA: TGTGCCAGCAGCTTGGGTTTAGCTTCCTACGAGCAGTACTTC. V gene TRBV5-6 combines with J gene TRBJ2-7, with unresolved D. The V end was cut by 0 bases, the J end by 1 base, with 8 bases between. The CDR3 has 14 amino acids. Per germline, CDR1 SGHDT and CDR2 YYEEEE.

The chain recombines TRBV30 with TRBJ2-3; D is uncertain. Trimming stripped 1 base from V and 7 bases from J, with 9 bases between. Germline CDR1 and CDR2: GTSNPN and SVGIG (reference sequence). This CDR3 is built from 12 residues. The CDR3 sequence is CAWSDSPYTQYF. For the CDR3, the DNA is TGTGCCTGGAGTGACTCGCCCTATACGCAGTATTTT.

The chain has TRBV7-2 and TRBJ2-7, with D unresolved. The germline V gene has CDR1 SGHTA and CDR2 FQGNSA. V was shortened by 2 bases and J by 7 bases, with 9 bases between the two germline ends. The CDR3 contains 12 residues. This chain's CDR3 is CASSLFSREQYF. Written as DNA, the CDR3 is TGTGCCAGCAGCTTATTCTCCCGGGAGCAGTACTTC.

The V call is TRBV7-2, the J call TRBJ2-3; 8 bases match TRBD2. The CDR3 has 14 residues. Losses at the gene ends were 5 bases for V and 5 bases for J; bases not matched to a gene: 6. Per germline, CDR1 SGHTA and CDR2 FQGNSA. The DNA for the CDR3 is TGTGCCAGCAGCCCCGGGACTAGAGGAGATACGCAGTATTTT. Translating gives CASSPGTRGDTQYF.

In this sample, this clone turned up once. The genes are TRBV7-2 and TRBJ2-1; 10 nucleotides line up with TRBD2. The germline V gene has CDR1 SGHTA and CDR2 FQGNSA. The CDR3 length is 18 residues. J gave up 3 bases and V 0 bases, and 8 bases lay outside the gene matches. Written as DNA, the CDR3 is TGTGCCAGCAGCTTAGCGTATCTAGCGGGAGTAGGCTACAATGAGCAGTTCTTC. Its protein product is CASSLAYLAGVGYNEQFF.

This clone came up once. The chain recombines TRBV19 with TRBJ1-1; D ambiguous. The CDR3 consists of 14 residues. With 7 bases removed from V and 0 bases from J, the gap between germline ends came to 12 bases. Germline V gene lookup returns CDR1 LNHDA and CDR2 SQIVND (reference sequence). The CDR3 bases are TGTGCCAGTACCCGAGGTCCGATGAACACTGAAGCTTTCTTT. Protein sequence: CASTRGPMNTEAFF.

In its sample, this clone was seen a few times. The rearrangement uses TRBV7-2 and TRBJ2-3, with TRBD2 identical over 9 bases. The CDR3 runs 16 residues. V was pared by 0 bases and J by 2 bases, with 3 bases of the junction left unmatched. Germline CDR1 is SGHTA and CDR2 is FQGNSA. CDR3 DNA sequence: TGTGCCAGCAGCTTAGCCTTAGCGGGGGACACAGATACGCAGTATTTT. Protein sequence: CASSLALAGDTDTQYF. Combining the CDR3 with reference TRBV7-2 and TRBJ2-3 gives the whole variable domain GAGVSQSPSNKVTEKGKDVELRCDPISGHTALYWYRQSLGQGLEFLIYFQGNSAPDKSGLPSDRFSAERTGGSVSTLTIQRTQQEDSAVYLCASSLALAGDTDTQYFGPGTRLTVL.

This chain joins TRBV5-1 and TRBJ2-4; 7 nucleotides line up with TRBD1. Per germline, CDR1 SGHRS and CDR2 YFSETQ. The CDR3 covers 15 residues. Trimming took 4 bases from V and 1 from J; bases not matched to a gene: 5. This chain's CDR3 is CASSPTGAAKNIQYF. The CDR3 DNA is TGCGCCAGCAGCCCCACAGGGGCTGCCAAAAACATTCAGTACTTC.

The CDR3 loop reads CASSIATETGRSGNTIYF. The CDR3 coding sequence is TGTGCCAGTAGTATAGCCACGGAGACAGGCCGGTCCGGAAACACCATATATTTT. The V gene is TRBV19, the J gene TRBJ1-3; the D gene is possibly TRBD1 (6 bases). Germline V gives CDR1 LNHDA, CDR2 SQIVND (reference sequence). The CDR3 loop spans 18 amino acids. Trimming took off 1 base at V and 4 bases at J, with 20 bases between the two ends.

This chain joins TRBV9 and TRBJ2-1; TRBD2 matches at 7 bases. The CDR3 runs to 16 residues. The V segment lost 3 bases and the J segment 6 bases; nucleotides outside the gene matches: 12. The V gene's germline CDR1 is SGDLS and CDR2 YYNGEE. The CDR3 reads CASSAGIGLESNEQFF. The CDR3 DNA sequence: TGTGCCAGCAGCGCCGGAATCGGACTAGAATCCAATGAGCAGTTCTTC.